Listed here are 26 T cell receptor beta chains from one sample, sequenced in a study of blood T cell repertoires in COVID-19. The assay was immunoSEQ multiplex PCR, and TCRdb's table has in-frame clones only and misses some. The table shows roughly 160,000 clones, with around four fifths occurring only once. Sequenced: peripheral blood. These receptors were collected from a woman of 80 years or more with COVID-19, enrolled during active disease.

This chain uses TRBV19 with TRBJ2-7; D remains ambiguous. The germline CDR1 and CDR2 sequences are LNHDA and SQIVND (reference sequence). V gave up 4 bases and J gave up 3 bases, with 16 bases separating them. This CDR3 comprises 15 residues. The CDR3 region has the DNA TGTGCCAGTAGTAACGGAGACGGAAGATTCTACGAGCAGTACTTC. This gives the protein CASSNGDGRFYEQYF. The full variable domain, with the rest looked up from reference TRBV19 and TRBJ2-7, is DGGITQSPKYLFRKEGQNVTLSCEQNLNHDAMYWYRQDPGQGLRLIYYSQIVNDFQKGDIAEGYSVSREKKESFPLTVTSAQKNPTAFYLCASSNGDGRFYEQYFGPGTRLTVT.

V usage is TRBV5-4 and J usage is TRBJ1-1, with no clear D. CDR1 is SGHNT, CDR2 YYREEE, per germline (reference sequence). V was trimmed by 4 bases and J by 6 bases, leaving 13 bases between them. This CDR3 contains 13 residues. The CDR3 region has the DNA TGTGCCAGCAGCCCTGTCGGTGTGGCTGAAGCTTTCTTT. Translated: CASSPVGVAEAFF.

This sequence joins TRBV10-3 and TRBJ1-6; D uncertain. Germline V lookup: CDR1 ENHRY, CDR2 SYGVKD. The CDR3 has 15 residues. The ends were cut back, 8 bases at V and 7 bases at J, with 18 bases in the middle. CDR3 DNA: TGTGCCATCGCCCCACACGAGGTAGACAATTCACCCCTCCACTTT. This encodes CAIAPHEVDNSPLHF.

V and J are TRBV2 and TRBJ1-1, with a possible D match to TRBD1 (6 bases). The V and J ends lost 6 bases and 0 bases respectively, with 29 bases between them. The CDR3 totals 20 residues. Germline CDR1 SNHLY, CDR2 FYNNEI. The CDR3 reads CASRPQGMVINGGLNTEAFF. CDR3 DNA sequence: TGTGCCAGCAGACCACAGGGTATGGTGATAAATGGGGGATTGAACACTGAAGCTTTCTTT.

The chain links TRBV5-1 to TRBJ1-2; no clear D. V dropped 7 bases and J dropped 3 bases, with 16 bases sitting between them. The germline V gene has CDR1 SGHRS and CDR2 YFSETQ. The length of the CDR3 is 14 residues. The CDR3 region has the DNA TGCGCCAGCGGGCTCACATCTACGGACTATGGCTACACCTTC. It codes for CASGLTSTDYGYTF. Supplemented by reference TRBV5-1 and TRBJ1-2, the full variable domain reads KAGVTQTPRYLIKTRGQQVTLSCSPISGHRSVSWYQQTPGQGLQFLFEYFSETQRNKGNFPGRFSGRQFSNSRSEMNVSTLELGDSALYLCASGLTSTDYGYTFGSGTRLTVV.

The chain combines TRBV5-1 with TRBJ1-2; D gene uncertain. The V gene's germline CDR1 is SGHRS and CDR2 YFSETQ. Trimming left V 4 bases short and J 4 bases short, with 20 bases between. CDR3 length equals 16 residues. Here the CDR3 reads CASSPTGRPSTYGYTF. The CDR3 DNA reads as TGCGCCAGCAGCCCCACGGGAAGACCCTCTACCTATGGCTACACCTTC.

The V call is TRBV6-5, the J call TRBJ2-1; D uncertain. CDR1 MNHEY and CDR2 SVGAGI come from the germline V gene. This CDR3 contains 12 residues. V dropped 2 bases and J dropped 9 bases, with 8 bases sitting between them. The CDR3 region has the DNA TGTGCCAGCAGTTACAGCGACCGTGAGCAGTTCTTC. This sequence encodes CASSYSDREQFF.

This clone was counted a single time. The chain employs TRBV9 and TRBJ1-3; D is perhaps TRBD1 (5 bases). The CDR3 contains 17 residues. V lost 0 bases and J lost 7, with 20 bases in between. Germline CDR1 SGDLS, CDR2 YYNGEE. CDR3 protein: CASSVEGLRNGGNTIYF. DNA for the CDR3: TGTGCCAGCAGCGTAGAGGGGCTTCGAAACGGAGGGAACACCATATATTTT. Together with reference TRBV9 and TRBJ1-3, the CDR3 gives the full variable domain: DSGVTQTPKHLITATGQRVTLRCSPRSGDLSVYWYQQSLDQGLQFLIQYYNGEERAKGNILERFSAQQFPDLHSELNLSSLELGDSALYFCASSVEGLRNGGNTIYFGEGSWLTVV.

The chain employs TRBV3-1 (or the pseudogene TRBV3-2) and TRBJ2-1; 8 nucleotides line up with TRBD1. The CDR3 totals 15 residues. Germline CDR1 reads LGHDT; CDR2 reads YNNKEL (reference sequence). Losses at the gene ends were 4 bases for V and 8 bases for J; bases not matched to a gene: 10. The CDR3 spells CASSPLDRAVYEQFF. The CDR3 bases are TGTGCCAGCAGCCCCTTGGACAGGGCGGTATATGAGCAGTTCTTC.

V and J are TRBV4-1 and TRBJ1-2; D not resolved. Germline values: CDR1 MGHRA, CDR2 YSYEKL. V shed 0 bases and J shed 5 bases, with 7 bases lying between them. This CDR3 contains 13 residues. The CDR3 loop reads CASSQDVGYGYTF. CDR3 bases: TGCGCCAGCAGCCAAGATGTCGGTTATGGCTACACCTTC.

Only a few counts were recorded for this clone. V and J are TRBV3-1 (or the pseudogene TRBV3-2) and TRBJ2-7; 7 nucleotides match TRBD1. Germline CDR1 is LGHDT and CDR2 is YNNKEL (reference sequence). The CDR3 is 15 amino acids. V was clipped by 4 bases and J by 7 bases; unmatched bases: 13. The CDR3 DNA sequence: TGTGCCAGCAGCCCAAGGACAGGACCAGTGGGTGAGCAGTACTTC. Translated, it gives CASSPRTGPVGEQYF.

This rearrangement joins TRBV28 to TRBJ1-1; TRBD1 agrees at 7 bases. Trimming cost V 4 bases and J 1 base; bases outside gene matches: 6. The CDR3 is 15 residues long. Germline loops: CDR1 MDHEN, CDR2 SYDVKM. The CDR3 region has the DNA TGTGCCAGCAGTTCGACCGGGACAGCGAACACTGAAGCTTTCTTT. Amino acid sequence: CASSSTGTANTEAFF.

This chain links TRBV5-1 with TRBJ2-5, with a weak D call TRBD1 (6 bases). From germline, CDR1 is SGHRS and CDR2 YFSETQ. This CDR3 is 14 amino acids long. The V end lost 6 bases, the J end lost 4 bases, and 16 bases lay between the germline ends. CDR3 sequence: CASKEAVGAETQYF. The CDR3, as DNA: TGCGCCAGCAAGGAGGCAGTGGGGGCAGAGACCCAGTACTTC.

In this sample, this clone turned up a few times. The chain is built from TRBV4-1 and TRBJ1-5; 8 nucleotides align to TRBD1. The germline V gene encodes CDR1 MGHRA and CDR2 YSYEKL. Trimming removed 4 bases from V and 5 bases from J; junction bases left unmatched: 7. CDR3 length: 15 residues. CDR3 coding DNA: TGCGCCAGCAGCCCGCACGCAGGGGGCGATCAGCCCCAGCATTTT. Protein product: CASSPHAGGDQPQHF.

This clone was recorded only once. The gene calls are TRBV9 and TRBJ2-1, with a weak D call TRBD1 (5 bases). Germline V gene data show CDR1 as SGDLS and CDR2 as YYNGEE. V lost 0 bases to trimming and J lost 8 bases, with 15 bases between them. This CDR3 has 15 residues. CDR3 sequence reads: CASSVGSGRADEQFF. Here the CDR3 DNA reads TGTGCCAGCAGCGTAGGTTCTGGCAGGGCCGATGAGCAGTTCTTC.

This clone showed up many times. The rearrangement links TRBV7-9 to TRBJ2-2; D perhaps matches TRBD2 (5 bases). Germline loops: CDR1 SEHNR, CDR2 FQNEAQ (reference sequence). The length of the CDR3 is 14 residues. Trimming cost V 5 bases and J 5 bases, with 12 bases left between them. In DNA, the CDR3 is TGTGCCAGCAGCACCGGACTCGGAACCGGGGAGCTGTTTTTT. Translated, it gives CASSTGLGTGELFF.

The chain employs TRBV14 and TRBJ2-2, with D possibly being TRBD1 (6 bases). Germline lookup yields CDR1 SGHDN and CDR2 FVKESK. The ends were cut back, 7 bases at V and 7 bases at J, with 16 bases in the middle. The CDR3 has 14 residues. Here the CDR3 DNA reads TGTGCCAGCACGTCGAACAGGGTTGGCGGGGAGCTGTTTTTT. Translation: CASTSNRVGGELFF. The whole variable domain, filled in from reference TRBV14 and TRBJ2-2, reads EAGVTQFPSHSVIEKGQTVTLRCDPISGHDNLYWYRRVMGKEIKFLLHFVKESKQDESGMPNNRFLAERTGGTYSTLKVQPAELEDSGVYFCASTSNRVGGELFFGEGSRLTVL.

The chain employs TRBV19 and TRBJ1-5, with unresolved D. CDR3 length: 15 residues. The V gene's germline CDR1 is LNHDA and CDR2 SQIVND (reference sequence). Trimming removed 5 bases at V and 4 bases at J, with 15 bases between. The CDR3 protein is CASSRTGNPNQPQHF. CDR3 sequence (DNA): TGTGCCAGTAGTCGGACCGGGAACCCTAATCAGCCCCAGCATTTT.

The gene calls are TRBV5-4 and TRBJ1-2; 7 bases line up with TRBD1. This CDR3 comprises 15 residues. Trimming took 7 bases from V and 0 from J; bases not matched to a gene: 9. CDR1 is SGHNT, CDR2 YYREEE, per germline (reference sequence). The CDR3 region is CASQPGQSSNYGYTF. The CDR3 DNA follows: TGTGCCAGCCAACCGGGACAGTCGTCTAACTATGGCTACACCTTC.

The chain is built from TRBV29-1 and TRBJ1-3; possible D gene TRBD1, 6 bases. The CDR3 is made up of 14 amino acids. V lost 5 bases and J 2 bases, leaving 13 bases between the germline ends. CDR1 SQVTM and CDR2 ANQGSEA come from the germline V gene. CDR3 sequence: CSVRRGGTGNTIYF. CDR3 sequence (DNA): TGCAGCGTTCGCAGGGGAGGGACTGGAAACACCATATATTTT.

The rearrangement joins TRBV3-1 (or the pseudogene TRBV3-2) to TRBJ1-3; D gene ambiguous. Looked up from germline, CDR1 is LGHDT and CDR2 is YNNKEL (reference sequence). The CDR3 has 15 amino acids. V was clipped by 1 base and J by 4 bases, with 11 bases between them. CDR3 nucleotides: TGTGCCAGCAGCCAAGGGGCGGGGTTCGGAAACACCATATATTTT. It translates to CASSQGAGFGNTIYF.

The chain couples TRBV19 to TRBJ2-1; tentatively, D is TRBD2 (6 bases). CDR1 and CDR2 (germline): LNHDA, SQIVND (reference sequence). V dropped 7 bases and J dropped 9 bases, with 19 bases sitting between them. This CDR3 spans 14 amino acids. This CDR3 reads CASTTMGGGGEQFF. The DNA of the CDR3 is TGTGCCAGTACCACGATGGGGGGAGGAGGTGAGCAGTTCTTC.

This chain's CDR3 is CASSEAWADNQPQHF. The CDR3 DNA reads as TGTGCCAGCAGTGAAGCTTGGGCCGACAATCAGCCCCAGCATTTT. The chain is built from TRBV6-1 and TRBJ1-5; D gene unclear. This CDR3 has 15 residues. Germline CDR1 reads MNHNS; CDR2 reads SASEGT. The ends were cut back, 0 bases at V and 3 bases at J, with 9 bases in the middle.

The rearrangement links TRBV10-3 to TRBJ1-5; D might be TRBD1 (6 bases). Germline lookup yields CDR1 ENHRY and CDR2 SYGVKD. The germline V and J ends were trimmed by 11 bases and 0 bases, with 14 bases remaining between them. The CDR3 length is 14 residues. CDR3 amino acids: CASGADGSNQPQHF. The CDR3, as DNA: TGTGCCTCAGGGGCGGACGGTAGCAATCAGCCCCAGCATTTT.

J is TRBJ1-2 and V is TRBV18; TRBD1 agrees at 8 bases. V lost 3 bases to trimming and J lost 2 bases; unmatched junction nucleotides: 5. Germline V gene sequence: CDR1 KGHSH, CDR2 LQKENI. The CDR3 runs 15 residues. The CDR3 nucleotides read TGTGCCAGCTCACCGGCTCAGGGGGCGAACTATGGCTACACCTTC. This sequence encodes CASSPAQGANYGYTF.

This clone is a singleton in its sample. The V call is TRBV5-6, the J call TRBJ2-7; tentative D call: TRBD1 (5 bases). The V gene lost 0 bases and the J gene lost 6 bases, with 13 bases spanning the gap. Germline-derived CDR1 and CDR2 are SGHDT and YYEEEE. The CDR3 has 14 residues. CDR3: CASSLGLGVSEQYF. In DNA, the CDR3 is TGTGCCAGCAGCTTGGGTCTAGGGGTTAGCGAGCAGTACTTC.